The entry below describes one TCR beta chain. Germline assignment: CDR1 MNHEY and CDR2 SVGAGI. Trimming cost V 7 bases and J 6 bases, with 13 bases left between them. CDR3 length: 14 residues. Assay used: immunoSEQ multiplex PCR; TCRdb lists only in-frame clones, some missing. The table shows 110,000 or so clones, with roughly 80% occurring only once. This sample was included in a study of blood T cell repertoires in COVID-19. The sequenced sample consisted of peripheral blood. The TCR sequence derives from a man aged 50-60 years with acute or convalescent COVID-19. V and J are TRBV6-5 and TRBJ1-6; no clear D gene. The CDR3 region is CASTGQDRNSPLHF. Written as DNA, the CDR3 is TGTGCCAGCACAGGCCAGGATCGTAATTCACCCCTCCACTTT.